Each of the 16 T cell receptor beta chains below was sequenced from the same sample in a study of cytomegalovirus exposure and HLA in healthy donors. PCR used 60 Vbeta primers and 13 Jbeta primers. Measured with immunoSEQ multiplex PCR; TCRdb has only the in-frame clones, and not every one. The profile shows under 100,000 clones, about 78% of them singletons. Sequencing was done on a sample of PBMCs. The source is a man aged 45-65 years in good health and CMV-seronegative.

This rearrangement joins TRBV30 to TRBJ2-7; tentative D call: TRBD1 (5 bases). Between the trimmed V and J ends, which lost 2 bases and 5 bases, there was a span of 7 bases. Germline V CDR1 and CDR2: GTSNPN, SVGIG (reference sequence). The CDR3 runs to 11 residues. The CDR3 coding sequence is TGTGCCTGGAGTCTCAGGGACGAGCAGTACTTC. It yields the protein CAWSLRDEQYF. The whole variable domain, remainder taken from reference TRBV30 and TRBJ2-7, is SQTIHQWPATLVQPVGSPLSLECTVEGTSNPNLYWYRQAAGRGLQLLFYSVGIGQISSEVPQNLSASRPQDRQFILSSKKLLLSDSGFYLCAWSLRDEQYFGPGTRLTVT.

Many counts were recorded for this clone. V is TRBV6-5 and J is TRBJ2-1, with D unclear. CDR1 MNHEY and CDR2 SVGAGI come from the germline V gene. The CDR3 consists of 13 residues. V was trimmed by 0 bases and J by 7 bases, leaving 7 bases between them. This CDR3 reads CASSYSSLNEQFF. The CDR3 nucleotides read TGTGCCAGCAGTTACTCGTCCTTGAATGAGCAGTTCTTC.

This sequence joins TRBV28 and TRBJ2-7, with 11 bases that match TRBD1. The CDR3 sequence is 15 residues long. The V gene's germline CDR1 is MDHEN and CDR2 SYDVKM. V shed 6 bases and J 2 bases; nucleotides not matched to a gene: 6. CDR3 sequence (DNA): TGTGCCAGCAGACTGACGGGACAGGGGGCCTACGAGCAGTACTTC. It codes for CASRLTGQGAYEQYF.

The chain joins TRBV19 to TRBJ2-5, with 7 nucleotides matching TRBD1. The CDR3 contains 14 residues. Germline-derived CDR1 and CDR2 are LNHDA and SQIVND (reference sequence). With 3 bases clipped from V and 5 bases from J, the junction kept 6 bases outside the gene matches. This CDR3 reads CASSILGGGETQYF. The CDR3 coding sequence is TGTGCCAGTAGTATCCTAGGGGGCGGGGAGACCCAGTACTTC.

The rearrangement links TRBV18 to TRBJ2-7; TRBD2 matches 10 bases. From germline, CDR1 is KGHSH and CDR2 LQKENI. Trimming at V came to 6 bases and at J to 4 bases, leaving 12 bases not matched to a gene. The CDR3 sequence is 16 residues long. The CDR3 protein is CASSRSGGAGFYEQYF. Written as DNA, the CDR3 is TGTGCCAGCTCTCGCAGCGGGGGGGCCGGTTTTTACGAGCAGTACTTC.

The chain employs TRBV27 and TRBJ2-1; 8 nucleotides agree with TRBD2. The CDR3 is 16 amino acids. V trimming: 1 base; J trimming: 6 bases; junction bases outside the gene matches: 8. Germline loops: CDR1 MNHEY, CDR2 SMNVEV (reference sequence). CDR3 bases: TGTGCCAGCAGTTTATGGGCAGCGGGGGCCCCCAATGAGCAGTTCTTC. Protein: CASSLWAAGAPNEQFF.

This rearrangement joins TRBV30 to TRBJ2-5; possible D gene TRBD1, 6 bases. Trimming removed 3 bases from V and 7 bases from J, with 12 bases in between. CDR1 is GTSNPN, CDR2 SVGIG, per germline (reference sequence). The CDR3 extends over 12 amino acids. The CDR3 DNA follows: TGTGCCTGGAGCACAGGGTTGTGGACCCAGTACTTC. This codes for CAWSTGLWTQYF.

The chain recombines TRBV5-4 with TRBJ2-1, with 8 bases lining up with TRBD2. J gave up 0 bases and V 3 bases, and 5 bases lay outside the gene matches. There are 16 residues in the CDR3. CDR1 is SGHNT, CDR2 YYREEE, per germline (reference sequence). This CDR3 is CASSSGGGSSYNEQFF. DNA for the CDR3: TGTGCCAGCAGCTCCGGCGGGGGGAGCTCCTACAATGAGCAGTTCTTC.

This sequence joins TRBV9 and TRBJ2-6; D is possibly TRBD1 (6 bases). The CDR3 is 15 amino acids. V lost 3 bases to trimming and J lost 2 bases, with 9 bases between them. CDR1 and CDR2 (germline): SGDLS, YYNGEE. The CDR3 DNA is TGTGCCAGCAGCGGGGACAAAGCTGGGGCCAACGTCCTGACTTTC. Residues: CASSGDKAGANVLTF. Complete variable domain (other parts from reference TRBV9 and TRBJ2-6): DSGVTQTPKHLITATGQRVTLRCSPRSGDLSVYWYQQSLDQGLQFLIQYYNGEERAKGNILERFSAQQFPDLHSELNLSSLELGDSALYFCASSGDKAGANVLTFGAGSRLTVL.

This chain links TRBV27 with TRBJ2-1; 8 bases fit TRBD1. In germline, CDR1 is MNHEY, CDR2 SMNVEV (reference sequence). J lost 7 bases, V lost 6 bases, and 14 bases had no gene match. The CDR3 consists of 16 residues. The CDR3 reads CASSPDRQGSVNEQFF. CDR3 bases: TGTGCCAGCAGCCCCGACCGACAGGGGTCAGTGAATGAGCAGTTCTTC.

The chain couples TRBV28 to TRBJ1-1; the match to TRBD1 covers 7 bases. In germline, CDR1 is MDHEN, CDR2 SYDVKM. This CDR3 has 14 residues. The junction had 6 bases not matched to a gene; V was cut back by 7 bases and J by 1 base. The CDR3 sequence is CASNPGQPNTEAFF. CDR3 nucleotides: TGTGCCAGCAACCCGGGACAGCCGAACACTGAAGCTTTCTTT.

This clone was counted only a few times. This chain connects TRBV30 to TRBJ2-1, with 10 bases identical to TRBD1. V lost 3 bases and J lost 6; bases outside the gene matches: 8. Germline-derived CDR1 and CDR2 are GTSNPN and SVGIG (reference sequence). This CDR3 region has 15 residues. CDR3 sequence (DNA): TGTGCCTGGAGAGAAGACCGGGACAGGGGCAATGAGCAGTTCTTC. It translates to CAWREDRDRGNEQFF.

J is TRBJ2-7 and V is TRBV15; possibly TRBD1 for D (6 bases). Germline CDR1 and CDR2: LNHNV and YYDKDF (reference sequence). The length of the CDR3 is 15 residues. V lost 0 bases to trimming and J lost 2 bases, with 11 bases between them. CDR3 coding DNA: TGTGCCACCAGCAGAGATGGAAACAGGGCCTACGAGCAGTACTTC. It codes for CATSRDGNRAYEQYF.

The rearrangement joins TRBV19 to TRBJ2-7, with D tentatively TRBD1 (6 bases). The CDR3 is 14 amino acids. The V end lost 6 bases, the J end lost 0 bases, and 12 bases lay between the germline ends. The germline V gene has CDR1 LNHDA and CDR2 SQIVND (reference sequence). The CDR3 sequence is CASSDRRGSYEQYF. The CDR3 DNA follows: TGTGCCAGTAGCGACCGCAGGGGCTCCTACGAGCAGTACTTC.

There are a few counts of this clone. The genes are TRBV6-1 and TRBJ1-4; no definite D call. Germline lookup yields CDR1 MNHNS and CDR2 SASEGT. CDR3 length: 15 residues. Deletions cut 4 bases from V and 5 bases from J, with 14 bases between. This chain's CDR3 is CASSGPSRSNEKLFF. The DNA of the CDR3 is TGTGCCAGCAGTGGCCCATCGAGATCAAATGAAAAACTGTTTTTT.

The chain has TRBV7-2 and TRBJ1-1, with D possibly being TRBD1 (5 bases). Trimming took off 0 bases at V and 1 base at J, with 12 bases between the two ends. Germline V gene data show CDR1 as SGHTA and CDR2 as FQGNSA. The CDR3 runs to 16 residues. The DNA of the CDR3 is TGTGCCAGCAGCTTAGCGGCCACAGGTGGGAACACTGAAGCTTTCTTT. This encodes CASSLAATGGNTEAFF.